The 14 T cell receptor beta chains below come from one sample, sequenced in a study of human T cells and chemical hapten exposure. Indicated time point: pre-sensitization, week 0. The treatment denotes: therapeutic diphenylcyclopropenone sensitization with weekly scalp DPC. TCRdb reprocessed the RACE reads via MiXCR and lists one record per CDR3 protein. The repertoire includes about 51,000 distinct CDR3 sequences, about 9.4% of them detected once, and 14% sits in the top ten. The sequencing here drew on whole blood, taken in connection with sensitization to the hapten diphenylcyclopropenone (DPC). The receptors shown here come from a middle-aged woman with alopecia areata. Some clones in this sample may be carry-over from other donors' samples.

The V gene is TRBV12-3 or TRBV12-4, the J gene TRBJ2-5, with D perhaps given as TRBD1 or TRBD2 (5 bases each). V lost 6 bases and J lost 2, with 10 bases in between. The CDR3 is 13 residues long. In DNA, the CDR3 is TGTGCCAGCAGCGGGGACGTTCAAGAGACCCAGTACTTC. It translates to CASSGDVQETQYF.

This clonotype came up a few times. The CDR3 coding sequence is TGTGCCACCAGCAGAGATACCCGGGCACTTGAGCAGTTCTTC. Its translation: CATSRDTRALEQFF. The genes are TRBV15 and TRBJ2-1; unclear D gene. The CDR3 consists of 14 residues. Germline CDR1 is LNHNV and CDR2 is YYDKDF (reference sequence). Trimming took 0 bases from V and 9 from J, leaving 12 bases between them.

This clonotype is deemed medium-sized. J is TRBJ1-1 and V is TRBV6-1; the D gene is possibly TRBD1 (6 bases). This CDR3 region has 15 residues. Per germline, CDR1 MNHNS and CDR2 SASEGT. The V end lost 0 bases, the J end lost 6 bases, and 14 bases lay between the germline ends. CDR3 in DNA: TGTGCCAGCAGTGAAGCGCTGGGGGGGGGCCCTGAAGCTTTCTTT. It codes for CASSEALGGGPEAFF.

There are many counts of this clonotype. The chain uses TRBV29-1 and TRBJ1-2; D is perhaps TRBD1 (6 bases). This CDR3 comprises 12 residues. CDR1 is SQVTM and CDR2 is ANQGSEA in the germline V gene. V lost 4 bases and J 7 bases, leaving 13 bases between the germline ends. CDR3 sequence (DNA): TGCAGCGTTGCACGGGACACCCCTGGCTACACCTTC. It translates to CSVARDTPGYTF. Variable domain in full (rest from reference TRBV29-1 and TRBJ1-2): SAVISQKPSRDICQRGTSLTIQCQVDSQVTMMFWYRQQPGQSLTLIATANQGSEATYESGFVIDKFPISRPNLTFSTLTVSNMSPEDSSIYLCSVARDTPGYTFGSGTRLTVV.

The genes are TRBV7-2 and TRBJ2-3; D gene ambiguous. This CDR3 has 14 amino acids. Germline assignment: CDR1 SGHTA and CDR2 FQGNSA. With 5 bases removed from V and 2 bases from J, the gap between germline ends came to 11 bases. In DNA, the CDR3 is TGTGCCAGCAGCACTCGTGGATCCACAGATACGCAGTATTTT. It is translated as CASSTRGSTDTQYF. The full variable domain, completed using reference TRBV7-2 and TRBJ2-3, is GAGVSQSPSNKVTEKGKDVELRCDPISGHTALYWYRQSLGQGLEFLIYFQGNSAPDKSGLPSDRFSAERTGGSVSTLTIQRTQQEDSAVYLCASSTRGSTDTQYFGPGTRLTVL.

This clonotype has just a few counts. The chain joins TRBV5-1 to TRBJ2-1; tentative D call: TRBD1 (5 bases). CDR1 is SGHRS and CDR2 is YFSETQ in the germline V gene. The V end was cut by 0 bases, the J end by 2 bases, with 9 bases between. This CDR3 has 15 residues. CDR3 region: CASSLEPRAYNEQFF. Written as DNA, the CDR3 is TGCGCCAGCAGCTTGGAGCCCAGGGCCTACAATGAGCAGTTCTTC.

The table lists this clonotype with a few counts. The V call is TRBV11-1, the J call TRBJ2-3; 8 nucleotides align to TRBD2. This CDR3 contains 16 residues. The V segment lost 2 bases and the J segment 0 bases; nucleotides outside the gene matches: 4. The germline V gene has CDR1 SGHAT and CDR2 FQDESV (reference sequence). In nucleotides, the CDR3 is TGTGCCAGCAGCTTAAAGCGGGGGCGGAGCACAGATACGCAGTATTTT. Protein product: CASSLKRGRSTDTQYF.

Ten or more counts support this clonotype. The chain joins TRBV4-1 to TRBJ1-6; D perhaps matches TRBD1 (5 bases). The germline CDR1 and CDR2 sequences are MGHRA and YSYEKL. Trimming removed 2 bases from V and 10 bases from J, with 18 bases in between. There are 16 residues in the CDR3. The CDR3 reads CASSQPAQGMKSPLHF. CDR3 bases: TGCGCCAGCAGCCAACCCGCCCAGGGAATGAAGTCACCCCTCCACTTT.

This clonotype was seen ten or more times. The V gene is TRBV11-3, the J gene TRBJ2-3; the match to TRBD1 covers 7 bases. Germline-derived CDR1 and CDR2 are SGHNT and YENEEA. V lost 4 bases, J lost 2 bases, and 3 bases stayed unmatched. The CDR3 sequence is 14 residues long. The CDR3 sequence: CASSSGTVTDTQYF. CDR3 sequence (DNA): TGTGCCAGCAGCTCCGGGACAGTCACAGATACGCAGTATTTT.

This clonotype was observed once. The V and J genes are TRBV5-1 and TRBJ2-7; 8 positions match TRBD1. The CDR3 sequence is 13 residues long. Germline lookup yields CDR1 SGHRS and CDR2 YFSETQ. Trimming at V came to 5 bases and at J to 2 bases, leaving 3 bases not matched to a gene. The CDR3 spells CASRGQEAYEQYF. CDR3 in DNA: TGCGCCAGCAGGGGACAGGAGGCCTACGAGCAGTACTTC.

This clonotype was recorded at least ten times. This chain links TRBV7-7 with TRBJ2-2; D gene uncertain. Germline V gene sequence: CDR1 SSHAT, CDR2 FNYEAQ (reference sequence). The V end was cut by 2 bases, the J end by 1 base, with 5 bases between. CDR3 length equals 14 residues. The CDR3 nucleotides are TGTGCCAGCAGCTTAAGAGAGAACACCGGGGAGCTGTTTTTT. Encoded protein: CASSLRENTGELFF.

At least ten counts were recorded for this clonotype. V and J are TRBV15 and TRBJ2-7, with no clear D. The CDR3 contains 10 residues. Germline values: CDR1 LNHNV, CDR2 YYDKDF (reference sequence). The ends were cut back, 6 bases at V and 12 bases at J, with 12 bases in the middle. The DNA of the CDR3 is TGTGCCACCAGGGTGCCACGAGGGTACTTC. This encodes CATRVPRGYF.

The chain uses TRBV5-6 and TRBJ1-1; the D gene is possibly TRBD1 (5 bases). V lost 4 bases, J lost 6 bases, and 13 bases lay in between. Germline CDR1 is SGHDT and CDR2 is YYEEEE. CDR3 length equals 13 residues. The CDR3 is CASSPIGQAEAFF. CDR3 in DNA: TGTGCCAGCAGCCCGATAGGACAAGCTGAAGCTTTCTTT.

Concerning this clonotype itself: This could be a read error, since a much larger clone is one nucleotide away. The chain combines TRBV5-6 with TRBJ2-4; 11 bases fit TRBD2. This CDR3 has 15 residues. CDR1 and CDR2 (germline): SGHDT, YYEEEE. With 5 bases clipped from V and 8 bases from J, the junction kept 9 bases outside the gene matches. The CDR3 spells CASSLTSGGRHIQYF. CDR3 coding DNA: TGTGCCAGCAGTCTTACTAGCGGGGGCCGCCACATTCAGTACTTC.